The rows below give T cell receptor beta chains drawn from one sample of a study of blood T cell repertoires in COVID-19. Using immunoSEQ multiplex PCR, the repertoire was profiled, and TCRdb retains in-frame clones only, with some absent. Among 140,000 to 150,000 clones listed, approximately 88% were seen once. Sequenced sample: peripheral blood. The receptors were sampled from a woman between 45 and 65 years old with acute or convalescent COVID-19. Each CDR3 is given with its conserved first and last residue. The D gene is left open where the match is weak. Clone size appears in some rows only: once, few, many, or a class for an expanded clone.

D	V	J	size	CDR3	DNA
NA	TRBV6-6	TRBJ2-7	NA	CASSYYGSDNEQYF	TGTGCCAGCAGTTACTACGGGAGTGACAACGAGCAGTACTTC
TRBD1	TRBV4-2	TRBJ2-2	NA	CASSQETIRQGAIGELFF	TGTGCCAGCAGCCAAGAAACGATAAGACAGGGGGCTATCGGGGAGCTGTTTTTT
NA	TRBV6-5	TRBJ1-3	NA	CASSYSTQGSGNTIYF	TGTGCCAGCAGTTACTCAACACAGGGCTCTGGAAACACCATATATTTT
TRBD2	TRBV9	TRBJ2-1	NA	CASSRTSGSVSYNEQFF	TGTGCCAGCAGCCGGACTAGCGGGAGTGTCTCCTACAATGAGCAGTTCTTC
NA	TRBV27	TRBJ2-6	NA	CASLSEGPSSGANVLTF	TGTGCCAGCCTCTCGGAGGGCCCCAGCTCTGGGGCCAACGTCCTGACTTTC
TRBD2	TRBV5-4	TRBJ2-1	NA	CASSLVGTSNEQFF	TGTGCCAGCAGCTTGGTTGGGACTAGCAATGAGCAGTTCTTC
NA	TRBV6-5	TRBJ1-2	NA	CASTPAAGNYGYTF	TGTGCCAGCACCCCTGCGGCGGGGAACTATGGCTACACCTTC
TRBD1	TRBV11-3	TRBJ1-2	few	CASSERQGNGGYTF	TGTGCCAGCAGCGAAAGACAGGGCAACGGTGGCTACACCTTC
NA	TRBV11-1	TRBJ2-6	NA	CASSLQGSGANVLTF	TGTGCCAGCAGCTTGCAGGGTTCTGGGGCCAACGTCCTGACTTTC
TRBD2	TRBV9	TRBJ2-2	NA	CASSLGVAGASGELFF	TGTGCCAGCAGCCTTGGGGTAGCGGGGGCCTCCGGGGAGCTGTTTTTT
NA	TRBV9	TRBJ1-3	NA	CASSVGDFSGNTIYF	TGTGCCAGCAGCGTAGGGGACTTCTCTGGAAACACCATATATTTT
TRBD1	TRBV7-6	TRBJ2-7	once	CASSLAAGQGVPYEQYF	TGTGCCAGCAGCTTAGCGGCGGGACAGGGGGTCCCCTACGAGCAGTACTTC
NA	TRBV5-1	TRBJ2-7	NA	CASSLGGVSSYEQYF	TGCGCCAGCAGCTTGGGGGGCGTCAGCTCCTACGAGCAGTACTTC
TRBD1	TRBV10-3	TRBJ1-1	NA	CAIKGQGARSTEAFF	TGTGCCATCAAGGGACAGGGGGCGAGGAGCACTGAAGCTTTCTTT
NA	TRBV19	TRBJ1-5	NA	CASSMLPRGSNQPQHF	TGTGCCAGTAGTATGCTCCCGCGGGGTAGCAATCAGCCCCAGCATTTT
TRBD1	TRBV5-6	TRBJ1-1	NA	CASSFTGTGGQVAFF	TGTGCCAGCAGCTTCACCGGGACAGGCGGCCAGGTGGCTTTCTTT
NA	TRBV18	TRBJ2-7	NA	CASSRVGSSYEQYF	TGTGCCAGCTCAAGGGTGGGGAGCTCCTACGAGCAGTACTTC